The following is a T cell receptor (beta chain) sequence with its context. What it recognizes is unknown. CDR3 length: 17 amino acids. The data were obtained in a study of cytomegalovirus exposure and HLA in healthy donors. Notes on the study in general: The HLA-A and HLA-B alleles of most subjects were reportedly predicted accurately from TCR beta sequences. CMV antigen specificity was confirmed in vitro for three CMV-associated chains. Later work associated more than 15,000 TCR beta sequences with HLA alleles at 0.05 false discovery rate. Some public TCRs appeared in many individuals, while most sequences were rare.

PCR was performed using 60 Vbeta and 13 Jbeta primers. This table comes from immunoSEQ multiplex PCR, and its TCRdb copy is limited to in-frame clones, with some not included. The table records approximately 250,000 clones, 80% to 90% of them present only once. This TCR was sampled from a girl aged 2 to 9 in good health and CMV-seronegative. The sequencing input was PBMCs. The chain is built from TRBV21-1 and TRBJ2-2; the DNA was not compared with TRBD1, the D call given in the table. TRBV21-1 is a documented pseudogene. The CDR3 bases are TGTGCCAGCAGGCCGGGACAGGGGCGGATTAACGCCGGGGAGCTGTTTTTT. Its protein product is CASRPGQGRINAGELFF.